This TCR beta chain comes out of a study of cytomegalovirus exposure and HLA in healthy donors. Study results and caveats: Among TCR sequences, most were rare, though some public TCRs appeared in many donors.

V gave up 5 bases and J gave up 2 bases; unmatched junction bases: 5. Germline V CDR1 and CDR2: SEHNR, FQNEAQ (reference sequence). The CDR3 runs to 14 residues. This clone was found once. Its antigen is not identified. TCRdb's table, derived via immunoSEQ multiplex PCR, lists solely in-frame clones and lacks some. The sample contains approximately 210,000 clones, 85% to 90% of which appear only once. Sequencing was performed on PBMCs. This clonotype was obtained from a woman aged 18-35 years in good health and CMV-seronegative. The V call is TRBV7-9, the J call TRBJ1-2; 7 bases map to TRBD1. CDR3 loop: CASSLTGSNYGYTF. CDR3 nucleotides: TGTGCCAGCAGCCTGACAGGGAGCAACTATGGCTACACCTTC.